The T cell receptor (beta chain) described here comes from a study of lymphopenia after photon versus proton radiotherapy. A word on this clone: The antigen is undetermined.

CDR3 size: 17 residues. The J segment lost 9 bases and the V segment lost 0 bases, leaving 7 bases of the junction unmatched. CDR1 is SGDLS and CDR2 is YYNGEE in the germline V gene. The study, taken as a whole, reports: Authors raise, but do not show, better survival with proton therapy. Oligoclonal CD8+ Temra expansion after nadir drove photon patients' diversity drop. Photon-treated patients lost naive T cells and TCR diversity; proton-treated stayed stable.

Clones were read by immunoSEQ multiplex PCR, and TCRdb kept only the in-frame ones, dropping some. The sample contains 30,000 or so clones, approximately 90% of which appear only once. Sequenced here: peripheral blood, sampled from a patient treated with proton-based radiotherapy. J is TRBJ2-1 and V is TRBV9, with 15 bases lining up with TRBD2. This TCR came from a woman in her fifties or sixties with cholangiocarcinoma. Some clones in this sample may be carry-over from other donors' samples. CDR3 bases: TGTGCCAGCAGCGTAGGGACTAGCGGGAGGGCCATGGGTGAGCAGTTCTTC. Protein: CASSVGTSGRAMGEQFF.